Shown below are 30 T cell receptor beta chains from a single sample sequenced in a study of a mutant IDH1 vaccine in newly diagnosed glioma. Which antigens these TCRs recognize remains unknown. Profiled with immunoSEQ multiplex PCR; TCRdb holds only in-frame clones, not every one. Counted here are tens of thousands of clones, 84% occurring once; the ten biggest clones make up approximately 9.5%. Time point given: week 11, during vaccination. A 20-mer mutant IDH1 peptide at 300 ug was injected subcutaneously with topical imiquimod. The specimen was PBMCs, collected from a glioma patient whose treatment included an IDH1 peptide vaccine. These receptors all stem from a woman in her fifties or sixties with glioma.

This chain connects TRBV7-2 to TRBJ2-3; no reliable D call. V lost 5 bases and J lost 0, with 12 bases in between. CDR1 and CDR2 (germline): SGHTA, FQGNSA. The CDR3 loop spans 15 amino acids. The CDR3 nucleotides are TGTGCCAGCAGCCAGCGTAGCCCGAGCACAGATACGCAGTATTTT. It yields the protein CASSQRSPSTDTQYF.

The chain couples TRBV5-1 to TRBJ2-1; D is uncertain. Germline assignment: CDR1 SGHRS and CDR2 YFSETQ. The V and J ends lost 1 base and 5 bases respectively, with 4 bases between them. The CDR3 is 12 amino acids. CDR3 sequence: CASSLTHNEQFF. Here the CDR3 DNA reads TGCGCCAGCAGCTTGACCCACAATGAGCAGTTCTTC.

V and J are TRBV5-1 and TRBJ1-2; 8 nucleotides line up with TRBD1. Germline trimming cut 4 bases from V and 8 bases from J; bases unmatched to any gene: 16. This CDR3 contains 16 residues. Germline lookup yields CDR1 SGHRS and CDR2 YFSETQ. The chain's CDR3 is CASSRPDGQGPGGYTF. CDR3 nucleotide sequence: TGCGCCAGCAGCAGGCCCGACGGACAGGGACCAGGCGGCTACACCTTC. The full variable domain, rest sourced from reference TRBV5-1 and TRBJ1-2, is KAGVTQTPRYLIKTRGQQVTLSCSPISGHRSVSWYQQTPGQGLQFLFEYFSETQRNKGNFPGRFSGRQFSNSRSEMNVSTLELGDSALYLCASSRPDGQGPGGYTFGSGTRLTVV.

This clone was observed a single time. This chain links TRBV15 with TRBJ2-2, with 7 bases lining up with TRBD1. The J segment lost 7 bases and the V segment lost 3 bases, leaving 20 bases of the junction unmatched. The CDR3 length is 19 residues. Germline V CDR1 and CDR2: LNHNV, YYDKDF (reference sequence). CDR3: CATSSRPYPGQANSGELFF. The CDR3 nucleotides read TGTGCCACCAGCAGCCGTCCCTACCCCGGACAGGCCAATAGCGGGGAGCTGTTTTTT.

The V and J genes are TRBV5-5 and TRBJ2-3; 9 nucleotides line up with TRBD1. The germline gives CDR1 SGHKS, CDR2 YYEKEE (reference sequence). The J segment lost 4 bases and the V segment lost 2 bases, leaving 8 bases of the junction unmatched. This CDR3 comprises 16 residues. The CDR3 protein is CASSFRQGGRSDTQYF. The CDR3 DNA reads TGTGCCAGCAGCTTCCGACAGGGGGGACGATCAGATACGCAGTATTTT.

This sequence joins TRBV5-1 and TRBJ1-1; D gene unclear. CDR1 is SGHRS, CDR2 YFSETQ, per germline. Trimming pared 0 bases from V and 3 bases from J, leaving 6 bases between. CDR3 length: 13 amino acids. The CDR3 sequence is CASSLGGDTEAFF. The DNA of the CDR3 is TGCGCCAGCAGCTTGGGAGGCGACACTGAAGCTTTCTTT. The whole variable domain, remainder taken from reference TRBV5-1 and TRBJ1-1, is KAGVTQTPRYLIKTRGQQVTLSCSPISGHRSVSWYQQTPGQGLQFLFEYFSETQRNKGNFPGRFSGRQFSNSRSEMNVSTLELGDSALYLCASSLGGDTEAFFGQGTRLTVV.

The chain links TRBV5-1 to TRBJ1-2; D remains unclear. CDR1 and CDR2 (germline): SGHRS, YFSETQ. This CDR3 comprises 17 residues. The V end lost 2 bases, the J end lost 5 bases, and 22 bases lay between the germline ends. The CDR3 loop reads CASSLGIQGSPLYGYTF. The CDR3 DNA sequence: TGCGCCAGCAGCTTAGGGATTCAAGGGTCACCCCTGTATGGCTACACCTTC.

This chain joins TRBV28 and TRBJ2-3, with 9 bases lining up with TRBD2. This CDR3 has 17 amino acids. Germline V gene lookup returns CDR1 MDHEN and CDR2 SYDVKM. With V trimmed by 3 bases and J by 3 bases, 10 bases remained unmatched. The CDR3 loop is CASSFLGTSLHTDTQYF. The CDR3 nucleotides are TGTGCCAGCAGTTTTCTTGGGACTAGCTTACATACAGATACGCAGTATTTT.

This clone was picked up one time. The CDR3 coding sequence is TGTGCCAGCAGCGGCGGGATATGGGAGACCCAGTACTTC. Protein product: CASSGGIWETQYF. The chain combines TRBV7-8 with TRBJ2-5, with a tentative D call TRBD2 (6 bases). Per the germline V gene, CDR1 is SGHVS and CDR2 is FQNEAQ. CDR3 length: 13 residues. Deletions cut 5 bases from V and 5 bases from J, with 12 bases between. Filled out from reference TRBV7-8 and TRBJ2-5, the complete variable domain reads GAGVSQSPRYKVAKRGQDVALRCDPISGHVSLFWYQQALGQGPEFLTYFQNEAQLDKSGLPSDRFFAERPEGSVSTLKIQRTQQEDSAVYLCASSGGIWETQYFGPGTRLLVL.

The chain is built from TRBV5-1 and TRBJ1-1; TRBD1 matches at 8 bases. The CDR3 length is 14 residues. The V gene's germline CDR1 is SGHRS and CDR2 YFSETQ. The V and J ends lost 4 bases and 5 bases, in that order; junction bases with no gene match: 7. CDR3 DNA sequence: TGCGCCAGCAGCGTCGACAGGGGCAAGACTGAAGCTTTCTTT. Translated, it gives CASSVDRGKTEAFF. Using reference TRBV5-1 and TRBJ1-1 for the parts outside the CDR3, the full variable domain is KAGVTQTPRYLIKTRGQQVTLSCSPISGHRSVSWYQQTPGQGLQFLFEYFSETQRNKGNFPGRFSGRQFSNSRSEMNVSTLELGDSALYLCASSVDRGKTEAFFGQGTRLTVV.

The CDR3: CASSQDGGRDEQYF. In DNA, the CDR3 is TGCGCCAGCAGCCAAGATGGGGGGAGGGACGAGCAGTACTTC. The V gene is TRBV4-1, the J gene TRBJ2-7; 7 nucleotides align to TRBD2. The CDR3 runs to 14 residues. V lost 0 bases, J lost 5 bases, and 4 bases stayed unmatched. The germline CDR1 and CDR2 sequences are MGHRA and YSYEKL.

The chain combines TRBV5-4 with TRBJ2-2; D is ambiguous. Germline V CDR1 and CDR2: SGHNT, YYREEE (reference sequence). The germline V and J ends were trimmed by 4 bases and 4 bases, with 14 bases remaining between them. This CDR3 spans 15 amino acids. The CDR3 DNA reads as TGTGCCAGCAGCCCCGTTCCCCAGAGCACCGGGGAGCTGTTTTTT. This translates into CASSPVPQSTGELFF.

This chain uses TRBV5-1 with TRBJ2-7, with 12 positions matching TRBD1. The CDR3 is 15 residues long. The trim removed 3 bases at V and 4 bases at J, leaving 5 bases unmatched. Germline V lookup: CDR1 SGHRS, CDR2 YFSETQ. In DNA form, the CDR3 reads TGCGCCAGCAGCTACCTGGGACAGGGGGCGTACGAGCAGTACTTC. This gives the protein CASSYLGQGAYEQYF.

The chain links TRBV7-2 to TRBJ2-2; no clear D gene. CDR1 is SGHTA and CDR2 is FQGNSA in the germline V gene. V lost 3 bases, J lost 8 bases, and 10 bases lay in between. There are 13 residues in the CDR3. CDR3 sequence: CASSLGSAGELFF. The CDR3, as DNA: TGTGCCAGCAGCTTGGGATCTGCGGGGGAGCTGTTTTTT.

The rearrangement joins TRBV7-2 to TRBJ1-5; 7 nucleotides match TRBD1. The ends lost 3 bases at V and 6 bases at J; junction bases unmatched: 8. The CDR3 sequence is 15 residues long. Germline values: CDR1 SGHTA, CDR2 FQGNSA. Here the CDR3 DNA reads TGTGCCAGCAGCTTCCGGGACAGAGGCCCTCAGCCCCAGCATTTT. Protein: CASSFRDRGPQPQHF.

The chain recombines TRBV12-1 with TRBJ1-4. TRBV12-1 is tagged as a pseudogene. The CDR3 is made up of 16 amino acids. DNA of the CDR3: TGTGCCAGCACCCCCCGGGGGCGTGGGGATAATGAAAAACTGTTTTTT. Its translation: CASTPRGRGDNEKLFF.

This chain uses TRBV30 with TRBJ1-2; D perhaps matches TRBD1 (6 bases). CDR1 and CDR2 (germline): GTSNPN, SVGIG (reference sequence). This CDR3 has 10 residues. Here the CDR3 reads CAWGQDGYTF. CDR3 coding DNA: TGTGCTTGGGGGCAAGATGGCTACACCTTC. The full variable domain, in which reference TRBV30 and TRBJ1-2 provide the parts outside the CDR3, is SQTIHQWPATLVQPVGSPLSLECTVEGTSNPNLYWYRQAAGRGLQLLFYSVGIGQISSEVPQNLSASRPQDRQFILSSKKLLLSDSGFYLCAWGQDGYTFGSGTRLTVV.

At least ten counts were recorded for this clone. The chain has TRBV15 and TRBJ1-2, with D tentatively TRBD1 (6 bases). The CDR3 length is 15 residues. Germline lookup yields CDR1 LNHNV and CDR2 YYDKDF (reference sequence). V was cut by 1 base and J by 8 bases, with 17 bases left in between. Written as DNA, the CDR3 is TGTGCCACCAGCAGAGGGACAGCATTATGGGGAGGCTACACCTTC. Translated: CATSRGTALWGGYTF. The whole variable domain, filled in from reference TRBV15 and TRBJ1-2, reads DAMVIQNPRYQVTQFGKPVTLSCSQTLNHNVMYWYQQKSSQAPKLLFHYYDKDFNNEADTPDNFQSRRPNTSFCFLDIRSPGLGDTAMYLCATSRGTALWGGYTFGSGTRLTVV.

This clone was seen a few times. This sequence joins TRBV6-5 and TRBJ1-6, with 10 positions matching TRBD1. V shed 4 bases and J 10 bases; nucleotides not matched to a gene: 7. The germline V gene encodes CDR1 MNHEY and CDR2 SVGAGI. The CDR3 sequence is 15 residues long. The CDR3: CASSSGGQGKSPLHF. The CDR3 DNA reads TGTGCCAGCAGTTCAGGGGGACAGGGGAAATCACCCCTCCACTTT.

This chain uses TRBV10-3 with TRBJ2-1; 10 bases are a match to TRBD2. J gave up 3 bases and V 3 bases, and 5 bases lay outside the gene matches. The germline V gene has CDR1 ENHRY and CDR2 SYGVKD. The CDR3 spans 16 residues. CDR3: CAISESLAGVYNEQFF. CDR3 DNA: TGTGCCATCAGTGAATCTCTAGCGGGGGTCTACAATGAGCAGTTCTTC.

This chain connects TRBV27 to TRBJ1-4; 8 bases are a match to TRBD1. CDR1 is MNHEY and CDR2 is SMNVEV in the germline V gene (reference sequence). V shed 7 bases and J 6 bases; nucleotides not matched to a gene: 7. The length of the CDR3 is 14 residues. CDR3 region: CASKPGQGDEKLFF. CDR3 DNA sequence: TGTGCCAGCAAACCCGGACAGGGTGATGAAAAACTGTTTTTT.

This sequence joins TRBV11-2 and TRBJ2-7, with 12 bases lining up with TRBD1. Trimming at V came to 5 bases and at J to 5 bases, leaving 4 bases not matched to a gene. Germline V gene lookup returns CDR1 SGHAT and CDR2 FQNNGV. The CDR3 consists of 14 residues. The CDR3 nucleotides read TGTGCCAGCAGCGGGACAGGGGGCATCGACGAGCAGTACTTC. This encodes CASSGTGGIDEQYF. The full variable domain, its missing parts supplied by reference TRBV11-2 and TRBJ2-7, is EAGVAQSPRYKIIEKRQSVAFWCNPISGHATLYWYQQILGQGPKLLIQFQNNGVVDDSQLPKDRFSAERLKGVDSTLKIQPAKLEDSAVYLCASSGTGGIDEQYFGPGTRLTVT.

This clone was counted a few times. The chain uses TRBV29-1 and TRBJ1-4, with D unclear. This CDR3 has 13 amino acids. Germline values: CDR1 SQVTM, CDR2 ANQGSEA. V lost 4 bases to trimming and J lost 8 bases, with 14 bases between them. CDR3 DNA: TGCAGCGTTGGGGCCGCCAGGAGGGAAAAACTGTTTTTT. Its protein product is CSVGAARREKLFF. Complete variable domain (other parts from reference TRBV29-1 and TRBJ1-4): SAVISQKPSRDICQRGTSLTIQCQVDSQVTMMFWYRQQPGQSLTLIATANQGSEATYESGFVIDKFPISRPNLTFSTLTVSNMSPEDSSIYLCSVGAARREKLFFGSGTQLSVL.

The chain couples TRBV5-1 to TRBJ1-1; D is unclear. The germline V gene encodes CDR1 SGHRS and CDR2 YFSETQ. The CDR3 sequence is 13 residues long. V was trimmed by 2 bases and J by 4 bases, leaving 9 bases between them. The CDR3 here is CASSFDGFTEAFF. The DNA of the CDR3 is TGCGCCAGCAGCTTCGACGGGTTCACTGAAGCTTTCTTT.

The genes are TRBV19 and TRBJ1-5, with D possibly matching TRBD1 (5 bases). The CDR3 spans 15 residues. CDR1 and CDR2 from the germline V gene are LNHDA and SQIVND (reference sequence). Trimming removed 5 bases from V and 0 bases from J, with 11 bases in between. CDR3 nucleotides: TGTGCCAGTAGTCGGACACGAGATAGCAATCAGCCCCAGCATTTT. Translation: CASSRTRDSNQPQHF.

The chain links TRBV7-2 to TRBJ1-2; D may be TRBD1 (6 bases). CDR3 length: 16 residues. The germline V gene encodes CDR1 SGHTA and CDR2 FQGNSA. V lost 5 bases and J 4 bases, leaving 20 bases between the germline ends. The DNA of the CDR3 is TGTGCCAGCAGCCACGACAGCGCCAAAGGGGGCTATGGCTACACCTTC. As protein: CASSHDSAKGGYGYTF.

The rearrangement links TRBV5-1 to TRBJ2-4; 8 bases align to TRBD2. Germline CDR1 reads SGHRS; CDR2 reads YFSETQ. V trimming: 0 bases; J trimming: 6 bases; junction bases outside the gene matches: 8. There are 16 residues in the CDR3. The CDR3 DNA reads TGCGCCAGCAGCTTGGGTGGTTCCGGGGGGGGAAACATTCAGTACTTC. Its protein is CASSLGGSGGGNIQYF.

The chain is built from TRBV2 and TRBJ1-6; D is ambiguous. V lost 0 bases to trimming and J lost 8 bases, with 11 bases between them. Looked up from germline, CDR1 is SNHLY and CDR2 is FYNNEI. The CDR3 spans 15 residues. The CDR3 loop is CASSEAYGLHSPLHF. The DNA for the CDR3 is TGTGCCAGCAGTGAAGCGTATGGTCTTCATTCACCCCTCCACTTT.

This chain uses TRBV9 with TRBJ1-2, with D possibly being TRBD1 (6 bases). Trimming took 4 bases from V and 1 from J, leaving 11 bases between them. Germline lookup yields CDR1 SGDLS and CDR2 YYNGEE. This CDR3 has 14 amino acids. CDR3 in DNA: TGTGCCAGCAGCCCGAGGACAGTTAACTATGGCTACACCTTC. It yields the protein CASSPRTVNYGYTF.

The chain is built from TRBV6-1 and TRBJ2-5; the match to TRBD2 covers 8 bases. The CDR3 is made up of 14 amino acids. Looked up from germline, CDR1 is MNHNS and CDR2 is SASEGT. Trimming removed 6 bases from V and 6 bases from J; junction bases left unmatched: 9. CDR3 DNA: TGTGCCAGCAGAACGGGGGGGCCTTATAAGACCCAGTACTTC. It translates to CASRTGGPYKTQYF.